This T cell receptor (beta chain) is drawn from a study of blood T cell repertoires in COVID-19. Study at large: Italy, Spain and the United States were the sources of the convalescent and acute COVID-19 samples.

V was clipped by 4 bases and J by 3 bases; unmatched bases: 16. The germline CDR1 and CDR2 sequences are SGDLS and YYNGEE. The CDR3 covers 20 residues. The assay was immunoSEQ multiplex PCR, and TCRdb's table has in-frame clones only and misses some. The sample includes 45,000 to 60,000 clones, roughly 80% of them seen just once. The sequenced sample consisted of PBMCs or T cells enriched from blood (not recorded which). The receptor comes from a woman aged 45-65 years with acute COVID-19. This chain links TRBV9 with TRBJ2-2; 12 bases line up with TRBD2. The CDR3 bases are TGTGCCAGCAGCCCCAGGGGCCACCTAGCGGGGGGGCGGCACACCGGGGAGCTGTTTTTT. Its translation: CASSPRGHLAGGRHTGELFF.